This TCR beta chain came from a study of shared clonotypes between healthy human individuals. Study details: Donors, aged 18 to 49, were two women and three men. Whole-study results and caveats: Sharing across several donors was seen in 5% to 5.5% of naive CD4 clonotypes.

V lost 4 bases to trimming and J lost 6 bases, with 15 bases between them. The CDR3 spans 14 residues. Germline CDR1 SNHLY, CDR2 FYNNEI. A note on this clone: Its specificity is not known.

Deep-level running was used for the assay. Only in-frame clones appear in the TCRdb table, and some are missing; sequencing was by immunoSEQ multiplex PCR. The repertoire holds around 120,000 clones, 67% seen once, with 24% in the top ten. Specimen: memory CD8+ T cells sorted from blood. Described subset: CD45RO+ cells pooled with CCR7-negative TemRA cells. This receptor was obtained from a woman under 40 in good health. V usage is TRBV2 and J usage is TRBJ1-1, with D perhaps TRBD1 (5 bases). CDR3 in DNA: TGTGCCAGCAGTGTGGGGAGAGGGGTCTCTGAAGCTTTCTTT. This codes for CASSVGRGVSEAFF.